This T cell receptor (beta chain) was found in a study of OX40 agonist ivuxolimab in advanced cancers. This CDR3 is 16 amino acids long. Germline V gene data show CDR1 as SEHNR and CDR2 as FQNEAQ (reference sequence). V lost 3 bases, J lost 1 base, and 2 bases stayed unmatched. Autoimmune disease history or systemic immunosuppression disqualified patients. Regarding the study as a whole: Among the lowest peripheral clonal expansion occurred in 0.1-3.0 mg/kg partial responders. Compared with CD4+, CD8+ T cells on average had more expanded clones.

Some clones are missing from TCRdb's copy, which holds only in-frame ones; the method was immunoSEQ multiplex PCR. The table has about 37,000 clones, 85% to 90% seen once. In regard to this clone: Its target is unknown.

The J gene is TRBJ2-3, the V gene TRBV7-9, with 12 bases matching TRBD2. The origin of this receptor is an adult with an advanced solid tumor such as melanoma, head and neck, liver or kidney cancer. Sequenced material: CD4+ or CD8+ T cells sorted from blood, taken in a trial of the OX40 agonist ivuxolimab. CDR3 protein: CASSFRTSGGTDTQYF. Written as DNA, the CDR3 is TGTGCCAGCAGCTTCCGGACTAGCGGGGGCACAGATACGCAGTATTTT.